The TCR beta chain under discussion was sequenced for a study of blood T cell repertoires in COVID-19. Study at large: Researchers got acute and convalescent COVID-19 samples from the United States, Italy and Spain. Sources were T cells, B-cell-depleted T cells, or PBMCs; the material itself was cDNA or gDNA.

In the source study's methods: Reference gene primer amplification in the assay estimated nucleated cell counts. Produced via immunoSEQ multiplex PCR; TCRdb's table is partial and in-frame only. V and J calls and clone size are those listed in that table; D and trimming were worked out from the DNA. The profile shows approximately 160,000 clones, approximately 87% of them singletons. The CDR3 runs to 13 residues. Per the germline V gene, CDR1 is MNHEY and CDR2 is SVGAGI. Deletions cut 6 bases from V and 4 bases from J, with 12 bases between. This sequence joins TRBV6-5 and TRBJ1-2; D is undetermined. Material: peripheral blood. This receptor was taken from a woman in her 70s with acute or convalescent COVID-19. The CDR3 sequence: CASSPVIPYGYTF. The CDR3 DNA reads as TGTGCCAGCAGCCCCGTAATCCCCTATGGCTACACCTTC.